The 18 T cell receptor beta chains presented below share a single source sample, sequenced in a study of human T cells and chemical hapten exposure. TCRdb reprocessed the RACE reads with MiXCR, giving one entry per CDR3 protein. The sample has 200,000 to 300,000 distinct CDR3 sequences; approximately 8.6% are singletons. Time point: pre-sensitization, week 0. Stated treatment: therapeutic diphenylcyclopropenone sensitization with weekly scalp DPC. Sequences were derived from whole blood, sampled in connection with sensitization to the hapten diphenylcyclopropenone (DPC). These receptors all come from a woman aged 40 to 49 with alopecia areata. Some clones in this sample may be carry-over from other donors' samples.

The chain links TRBV20-1 to TRBJ2-3; the D is unclear. The CDR3 consists of 15 residues. Trimming took off 0 bases at V and 5 bases at J, with 15 bases between the two ends. The V gene's germline CDR1 is DFQATT and CDR2 SNEGSKA (reference sequence). The CDR3 region has the DNA TGCAGTGCTAGAGATCCCGGCGGAGCAGGAGATACGCAGTATTTT. It codes for CSARDPGGAGDTQYF.

This clonotype was observed many times. V and J are TRBV29-1 and TRBJ2-7, with D perhaps matching TRBD1 (6 bases). Trimming removed 1 base from V and 4 bases from J, with 14 bases in between. Germline CDR1 is SQVTM and CDR2 is ANQGSEA. The CDR3 is 14 residues long. CDR3 nucleotides: TGCAGCGTTGAAGCCCGGGACACCGTTTACGAGCAGTACTTC. It yields the protein CSVEARDTVYEQYF.

The table lists this clonotype with many counts. This chain connects TRBV3-1 to TRBJ2-7; TRBD2 is a possible D gene (5 bases). The V gene's germline CDR1 is LGHDT and CDR2 YNNKEL (reference sequence). CDR3 length: 15 amino acids. Deletions cut 0 bases from V and 0 bases from J, with 9 bases between. In DNA, the CDR3 is TGTGCCAGCAGCCAAGAACCGGGAAGCTCCTACGAGCAGTACTTC. Its protein is CASSQEPGSSYEQYF.

CDR3 residues: CASNPSWAGPTDTQYF. CDR3 DNA: TGTGCCAGCAACCCGAGCTGGGCGGGACCCACAGATACGCAGTATTTT. The chain couples TRBV7-2 to TRBJ2-3; the D gene is possibly TRBD2 (6 bases). The CDR3 extends over 16 amino acids. Per the germline V gene, CDR1 is SGHTA and CDR2 is FQGNSA. V gave up 7 bases and J gave up 2 bases, with 19 bases separating them.

The CDR3 spells CASSQPPGTRSDTQYF. DNA of the CDR3: TGTGCCAGCAGCCAACCACCCGGGACTAGGTCGGATACGCAGTATTTT. The chain uses TRBV4-2 and TRBJ2-3; TRBD2 agrees at 8 bases. With V trimmed by 2 bases and J by 6 bases, 10 bases remained unmatched. Germline V gene lookup returns CDR1 LGHNA and CDR2 YNFKEQ. The CDR3 has 16 amino acids.

The sample holds a few counts of this clonotype. This sequence joins TRBV20-1 and TRBJ2-7, with D possibly TRBD1 on 8 matching bases. CDR3 length: 16 amino acids. Trimming removed 5 bases from V and 0 bases from J, with 20 bases in between. The germline V gene encodes CDR1 DFQATT and CDR2 SNEGSKA (reference sequence). The CDR3 DNA reads TGCAGTGCTTCGGACAGGGAGGGTTCTGGCTCCTACGAGCAGTACTTC. It yields the protein CSASDREGSGSYEQYF.

Worth noting for this clonotype: Its ends do not fully match the called genes, so a read error is possible. The V call is TRBV7-2, the J call TRBJ2-1; 7 bases are a match to TRBD2. The CDR3 length is 15 residues. The germline V gene has CDR1 SGHTA and CDR2 FQGNSA. DNA for the CDR3: TGTGCCAGCAGCCGGGGGGACGGACCCTACAATGAGCAGTCCTTC. The encoded protein is CASSRGDGPYNEQSF.

The chain couples TRBV10-3 to TRBJ2-2; D gene uncertain. Germline lookup yields CDR1 ENHRY and CDR2 SYGVKD. Trimming pared 4 bases from V and 7 bases from J, leaving 13 bases between. The CDR3 runs 14 residues. The CDR3 bases are TGTGCCATCAGTGTACGTCAAGGAAACGGGGAGCTGTTTTTT. The encoded protein is CAISVRQGNGELFF.

A few counts support this clonotype. The chain recombines TRBV4-1 with TRBJ1-2, with 7 bases matching TRBD1. CDR1 MGHRA and CDR2 YSYEKL come from the germline V gene. The J segment lost 7 bases and the V segment lost 1 base, leaving 6 bases of the junction unmatched. This CDR3 spans 14 amino acids. The CDR3 sequence is CASSQVDRVSGYTF. The DNA for the CDR3 is TGCGCCAGCAGCCAAGTAGACAGGGTCAGTGGCTACACCTTC.

In its sample, this clonotype was seen many times. The rearrangement uses TRBV27 and TRBJ1-5, with D possibly being TRBD1 (5 bases). The length of the CDR3 is 13 residues. The V and J ends lost 5 bases and 5 bases respectively, with 10 bases between them. Germline-derived CDR1 and CDR2 are MNHEY and SMNVEV (reference sequence). The CDR3 DNA is TGTGCCAGCAGTGGGACGGGGGATCAGCCCCAGCATTTT. Translated: CASSGTGDQPQHF.

In its sample, this clonotype was seen many times. The V and J genes are TRBV7-2 and TRBJ1-3, with 7 bases identical to TRBD1. CDR1 is SGHTA, CDR2 FQGNSA, per germline. V was pared by 1 base and J by 3 bases, with 9 bases of the junction left unmatched. The CDR3 consists of 17 residues. The CDR3 DNA reads TGTGCCAGCAGCTTAGGTCCGGACAGGAGTATTGGAAACACCATATATTTT. It is translated as CASSLGPDRSIGNTIYF.

This clonotype was recorded at least ten times. The chain couples TRBV21-1 to TRBJ1-3; TRBD1 was called by the table and not checked on the DNA. TRBV21-1 is noted as a pseudogene. This CDR3 comprises 14 residues. This chain's CDR3 is CASSLRDTGNTIYF. CDR3 coding DNA: TGTGCCAGCAGCCTACGGGACACTGGAAACACCATATATTTT.

The chain employs TRBV20-1 and TRBJ2-7, with unresolved D. This CDR3 is built from 15 residues. CDR1 DFQATT and CDR2 SNEGSKA come from the germline V gene (reference sequence). Deletions cut 6 bases from V and 0 bases from J, with 18 bases between. DNA of the CDR3: TGCAGTGCCCTTGTACCGCAAGCGTCCTCCTACGAGCAGTACTTC. This sequence encodes CSALVPQASSYEQYF.

This clonotype was seen a few times. The chain uses TRBV7-2 and TRBJ2-7; unclear D gene. The CDR3 is made up of 13 amino acids. V lost 1 base and J lost 3, with 7 bases in between. Per germline, CDR1 SGHTA and CDR2 FQGNSA. The CDR3 nucleotides are TGTGCCAGCAGCTTAGTCGAAGGCTACGAGCAGTACTTC. It is translated as CASSLVEGYEQYF.

The chain links TRBV7-8 to TRBJ1-5; possible D gene TRBD1, 5 bases. The germline CDR1 and CDR2 sequences are SGHVS and FQNEAQ. V lost 5 bases and J 2 bases, leaving 10 bases between the germline ends. The CDR3 totals 14 residues. CDR3 region: CASSRRDGNQPQHF. The CDR3 DNA reads as TGTGCCAGCAGCCGACGGGACGGCAATCAGCCCCAGCATTTT.

This clonotype appeared a few times. The gene calls are TRBV20-1 and TRBJ2-7, with 10 positions matching TRBD2. Germline values: CDR1 DFQATT, CDR2 SNEGSKA (reference sequence). The junction had 4 bases not matched to a gene; V was cut back by 4 bases and J by 4 bases. The CDR3 is 13 amino acids. For the CDR3, the DNA is TGCAGTGCTATAGCGGGAGGAGCGTACGAGCAGTACTTC. Amino acids: CSAIAGGAYEQYF.

This clonotype was seen repeatedly, ten times or more. The chain has TRBV28 and TRBJ1-1; D remains ambiguous. The CDR3 loop spans 13 amino acids. CDR1 MDHEN and CDR2 SYDVKM come from the germline V gene. V dropped 11 bases and J dropped 0 bases, with 13 bases sitting between them. The CDR3 nucleotides read TGTGCCCACCAGCGACAAATGAACACTGAAGCTTTCTTT. Translated: CAHQRQMNTEAFF.

The gene calls are TRBV7-9 and TRBJ2-3; D gene ambiguous. The V and J ends lost 1 base and 4 bases respectively, with 9 bases between them. In germline, CDR1 is SEHNR, CDR2 FQNEAQ (reference sequence). This CDR3 spans 14 amino acids. CDR3 nucleotides: TGTGCCAGCAGCTTAGAGGTCGGCGCAGATACGCAGTATTTT. Translated: CASSLEVGADTQYF.